The 11 T cell receptor beta chains listed next were all sequenced from one sample in a study of cytomegalovirus exposure and HLA in healthy donors. Vbeta (60) and Jbeta (13) primers were used in the PCR. This table comes from immunoSEQ multiplex PCR, and its TCRdb copy is limited to in-frame clones, with some not included. The repertoire holds about 67,000 clones, roughly 77% seen once, with almost 4.5% in the top ten. Sequencing was carried out using PBMCs. The receptors stem from a woman between 25 and 40 years old in good health and CMV-seronegative.

The table lists this clone with a few counts. This chain joins TRBV7-2 and TRBJ2-1; TRBD2 might be the D (5 bases). Germline loops: CDR1 SGHTA, CDR2 FQGNSA. V lost 5 bases, J lost 3 bases, and 14 bases lay in between. The CDR3 consists of 15 residues. The CDR3 DNA reads as TGTGCCAGCAGCCATCTACTAGGAGTCTACAATGAGCAGTTCTTC. This gives the protein CASSHLLGVYNEQFF.

This clone was picked up one time. The CDR3 sequence is CASSLALGQPQHF. CDR3 bases: TGCGCCAGCAGCTTGGCCCTAGGTCAGCCCCAGCATTTT. The chain employs TRBV5-1 and TRBJ1-5; no clear D gene. The germline V gene has CDR1 SGHRS and CDR2 YFSETQ. The CDR3 loop spans 13 amino acids. Trimming took 0 bases from V and 6 from J, leaving 7 bases between them. The full variable domain, completed using reference TRBV5-1 and TRBJ1-5, is KAGVTQTPRYLIKTRGQQVTLSCSPISGHRSVSWYQQTPGQGLQFLFEYFSETQRNKGNFPGRFSGRQFSNSRSEMNVSTLELGDSALYLCASSLALGQPQHFGDGTRLSIL.

This clone has more than one count but fewer than ten. This sequence joins TRBV6-5 and TRBJ2-2; D uncertain. The CDR3 covers 12 residues. Deletions cut 6 bases from V and 4 bases from J, with 6 bases between. Germline-derived CDR1 and CDR2 are MNHEY and SVGAGI. The CDR3 reads CASRPITGELFF. CDR3 DNA sequence: TGTGCCAGCAGACCTATCACCGGGGAGCTGTTTTTT.

This clone appeared a few times. This chain connects TRBV5-8 to TRBJ2-1; D gene unclear. This CDR3 region has 12 residues. The V end lost 4 bases, the J end lost 9 bases, and 11 bases lay between the germline ends. CDR1 and CDR2 from the germline V gene are SGHTS and YDEGEE. The CDR3 region has the DNA TGTGCCAGCAGCGGCAGAACGCTTGAGCAGTTCTTC. It yields the protein CASSGRTLEQFF.

This clone was observed a few times. The gene calls are TRBV7-3 and TRBJ1-6, with TRBD1 matching over 7 bases. With 1 base clipped from V and 6 bases from J, the junction kept 0 bases outside the gene matches. The CDR3 is made up of 14 amino acids. Germline CDR1 SGHTA, CDR2 FQGTGA. CDR3 DNA sequence: TGTGCCAGCAGCTTAAACAGGGGTAATTCACCCCTCCACTTT. This gives the protein CASSLNRGNSPLHF.

The V gene is TRBV5-6, the J gene TRBJ2-4, with 7 bases lining up with TRBD1. The CDR3 has 12 amino acids. J lost 11 bases, V lost 2 bases, and 4 bases had no gene match. Germline V gene lookup returns CDR1 SGHDT and CDR2 YYEEEE. The CDR3 is CASSLPGQLQYF. As DNA, the CDR3 is TGTGCCAGCAGCTTACCGGGACAGCTTCAGTACTTC.

This clone has only a few counts. V is TRBV5-8 and J is TRBJ1-4; D possibly corresponds to TRBD1 (5 bases). Germline V gives CDR1 SGHTS, CDR2 YDEGEE. With 4 bases removed from V and 1 base from J, the gap between germline ends came to 14 bases. This CDR3 has 16 residues. CDR3: CASSLGTGGTNEKLFF. The DNA for the CDR3 is TGTGCCAGCAGCCTGGGGACGGGAGGAACTAATGAAAAACTGTTTTTT.

This chain uses TRBV4-3 with TRBJ2-1, with 8 bases fitting TRBD2. J gave up 6 bases and V 0 bases, and 7 bases lay outside the gene matches. Germline V gene lookup returns CDR1 LGHNA and CDR2 YSLEER. CDR3 length equals 16 residues. The CDR3 sequence: CASSQDERENGNEQFF. DNA for the CDR3: TGCGCCAGCAGCCAAGACGAGCGGGAGAACGGCAATGAGCAGTTCTTC.

The chain recombines TRBV9 with TRBJ1-2, with D possibly matching TRBD1 (6 bases). The CDR3 contains 14 residues. V lost 3 bases and J 2 bases, leaving 11 bases between the germline ends. From germline, CDR1 is SGDLS and CDR2 YYNGEE. The CDR3 region is CASSDSTGNYGYTF. The CDR3 DNA reads as TGTGCCAGCAGCGATAGTACAGGGAACTATGGCTACACCTTC.

As DNA, the CDR3 is TGTGCCTGGTGCCAGGGCGGGGGCGCTGAAGCTTTCTTT. As protein: CAWCQGGGAEAFF. V is TRBV30 and J is TRBJ1-1, with D possibly being TRBD1 (6 bases). CDR1 and CDR2 (germline): GTSNPN, SVGIG (reference sequence). The CDR3 contains 13 residues. The V and J ends lost 5 bases and 6 bases respectively, with 16 bases between them.

The chain employs TRBV2 and TRBJ1-2; 7 nucleotides line up with TRBD1. In germline, CDR1 is SNHLY, CDR2 FYNNEI. After removal of 6 bases from V and 0 bases from J, the junction contained 7 bases not matched to a gene. There are 15 residues in the CDR3. CDR3 sequence (DNA): TGTGCCAGCAGCCCTTATGGACAGGCTAACTATGGCTACACCTTC. This gives the protein CASSPYGQANYGYTF. The full variable domain, rest sourced from reference TRBV2 and TRBJ1-2, is EPEVTQTPSHQVTQMGQEVILRCVPISNHLYFYWYRQILGQKVEFLVSFYNNEISEKSEIFDDQFSVERPDGSNFTLKIRSTKLEDSAMYFCASSPYGQANYGYTFGSGTRLTVV.